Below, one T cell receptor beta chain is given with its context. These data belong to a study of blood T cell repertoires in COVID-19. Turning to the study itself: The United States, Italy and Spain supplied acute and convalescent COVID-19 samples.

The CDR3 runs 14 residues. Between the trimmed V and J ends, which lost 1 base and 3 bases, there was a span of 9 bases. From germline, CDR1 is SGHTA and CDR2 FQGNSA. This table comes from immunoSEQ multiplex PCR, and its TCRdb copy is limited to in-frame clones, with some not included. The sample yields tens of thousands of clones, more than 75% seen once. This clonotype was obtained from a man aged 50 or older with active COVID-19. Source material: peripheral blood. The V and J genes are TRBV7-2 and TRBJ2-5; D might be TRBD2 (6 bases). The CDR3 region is CASSLEVAEETQYF. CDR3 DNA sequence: TGTGCCAGCAGCTTAGAGGTAGCGGAAGAGACCCAGTACTTC.